This T cell receptor beta chain comes out of a study of blood T cells in healthy people across ages. Study findings and constraints: Estimated diversity, derived from one million T cells, was regarded as an underestimate.

The CDR3 has 12 amino acids. The germline V gene has CDR1 DFQATT and CDR2 SNEGSKA (reference sequence). Trimming removed 5 bases from V and 7 bases from J; junction bases left unmatched: 5. The second PCR ran about 6 to 12 cycles with a sample-barcoded 5' primer and J-beta primers. TCRdb independently ran MiXCR on the 5' RACE reads; one entry per CDR3 protein. The sample carries 450,000 to 650,000 distinct CDR3 sequences, about 24% recorded once. On this clonotype itself: Its matching antigen is unknown.

These data were also filed under a second study, of T cells of mothers and their children. Per that study: Whatever RNA was extracted went entirely into cDNA synthesis, at roughly 1.6 ug per 15 ul. Related mother-child pairs showed slightly, non-significantly higher overlap than unrelated pairs.

Source material: blood. This chain uses TRBV20-1 with TRBJ1-3; 7 nucleotides agree with TRBD1. The receptor was derived from a boy aged 10-17 years in good health. CDR3 DNA sequence: TGCAGTGCTCAGGGGGTGCGGAACACCATATATTTT. It specifies CSAQGVRNTIYF.